This record covers a single T cell receptor (beta chain). Its cognate antigen is unknown. The sample belongs to a study of early T cells in non-severe SARS-CoV-2 infection. Study in general: Sequencing input comprised bulk RNA from unsorted whole blood; chain pairing was not available.

Study results and limitations: Private and CD4 specificities were missed by VDJdb matching, which favored anti-spike CD8 responses.

Tagging with unique molecular identifiers was applied to individual cDNA molecules. TCRdb fed the 5' RACE reads into MiXCR, producing one record per CDR3 protein. The profile shows 45,000 to 50,000 distinct CDR3 sequences, about 6% of them singletons. Looked up from germline, CDR1 is DFQATT and CDR2 is SNEGSKA (reference sequence). The CDR3 covers 15 residues. J gave up 4 bases and V 4 bases, and 12 bases lay outside the gene matches. The receptor was isolated from an adult who was a healthcare worker with PCR-confirmed SARS-CoV-2 infection or an uninfected control (not recorded which). V usage is TRBV20-1 and J usage is TRBJ1-1, with 7 bases lining up with TRBD1. Material: whole blood, obtained at baseline. The CDR3 spells CSAKLTGRVITEAFF. The CDR3 DNA reads as TGCAGTGCTAAACTGACAGGGAGGGTCATCACTGAAGCTTTCTTT.